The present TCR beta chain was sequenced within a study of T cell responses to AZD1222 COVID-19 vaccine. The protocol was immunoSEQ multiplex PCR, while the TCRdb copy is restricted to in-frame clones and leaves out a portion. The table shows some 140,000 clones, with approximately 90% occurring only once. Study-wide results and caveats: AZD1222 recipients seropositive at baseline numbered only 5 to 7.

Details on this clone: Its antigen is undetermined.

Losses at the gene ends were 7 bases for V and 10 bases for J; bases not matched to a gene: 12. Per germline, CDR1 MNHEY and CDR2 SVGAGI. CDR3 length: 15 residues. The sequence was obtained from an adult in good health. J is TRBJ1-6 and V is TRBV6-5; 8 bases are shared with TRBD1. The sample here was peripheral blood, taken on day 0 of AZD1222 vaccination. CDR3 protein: CASTPRRTGYSPLHF. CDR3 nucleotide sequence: TGTGCCAGCACGCCGAGGCGGACAGGGTACTCACCCCTCCACTTT.